These 2 T cell receptor beta chains originate from one sample sequenced in a study of response to subunit inactivated influenza vaccine. Each CDR3 protein is one row after TCRdb ran MiXCR on the RT-PCR reads. The sample shows some 160,000 distinct CDR3 sequences, 11% of them seen only once. The sample consisted of non-naive T cells sorted from PBMCs, taken roughly 45 days after vaccination. Receptors originate from a man aged 50-59 years who received an inactivated influenza vaccine.

This clonotype was picked up a small number of times. V usage is TRBV3-1 and J usage is TRBJ2-3; no clear D gene. V was shortened by 4 bases and J by 6 bases, with 8 bases between the two germline ends. The CDR3 length is 12 residues. Germline V gene data show CDR1 as LGHDT and CDR2 as YNNKEL (reference sequence). The CDR3, as DNA: TGTGCCAGCAGCCCCTCCTCCGATACGCAGTATTTT. The encoded protein is CASSPSSDTQYF.

This clonotype was found many times. The chain joins TRBV7-3 to TRBJ2-1, with TRBD2 matching over 8 bases. The trim removed 5 bases at V and 7 bases at J, leaving 4 bases unmatched. There are 13 residues in the CDR3. The germline V gene encodes CDR1 SGHTA and CDR2 FQGTGA. CDR3 loop: CASSPSGGNEQFF. For the CDR3, the DNA is TGTGCCAGCAGCCCCTCGGGGGGGAATGAGCAGTTCTTC.